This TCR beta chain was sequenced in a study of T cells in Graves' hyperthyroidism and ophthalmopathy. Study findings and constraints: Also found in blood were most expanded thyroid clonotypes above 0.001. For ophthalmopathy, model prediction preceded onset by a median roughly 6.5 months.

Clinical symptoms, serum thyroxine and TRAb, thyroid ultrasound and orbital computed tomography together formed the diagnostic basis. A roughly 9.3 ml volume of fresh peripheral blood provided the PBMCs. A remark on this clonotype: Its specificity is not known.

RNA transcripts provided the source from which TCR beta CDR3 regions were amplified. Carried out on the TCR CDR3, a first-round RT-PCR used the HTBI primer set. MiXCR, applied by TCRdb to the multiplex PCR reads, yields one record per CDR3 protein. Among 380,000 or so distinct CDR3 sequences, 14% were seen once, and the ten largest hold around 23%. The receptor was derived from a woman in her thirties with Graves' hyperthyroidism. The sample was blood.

The CDR3 coding sequence is TGCAGTGCTAGGTCGACTGGTGGCTACACCTTC. Its protein product is CSARSTGGYTF. The chain joins TRBV20-1 to TRBJ1-2, with D unclear. The CDR3 contains 11 residues. V lost 3 bases to trimming and J lost 7 bases, with 9 bases between them. Germline CDR1 reads DFQATT; CDR2 reads SNEGSKA (reference sequence).